A single T cell receptor (beta chain) is shown here with its context. Its antigen remains unidentified. TCRdb analysed the 5' RACE reads with MiXCR anew, one entry per CDR3 protein. This table has about 220,000 distinct CDR3 sequences, around 9.6% appearing once. The source of the sample is a study of identical twins. Study-wide findings and caveats: The more abundant beta clonotypes in cord blood had fewer insertions, and memory repertoires did not show this. There is a chance that invariant MAIT and iNKT cells partially muddied zero-insertion analyses. Twin sharing of out-of-frame TCR alpha was underestimated by models in monozygotic pairs.

V was clipped by 2 bases and J by 3 bases; unmatched bases: 4. CDR1 and CDR2 (germline): SGHAT, FQNNGV. The CDR3 is made up of 17 amino acids. V usage is TRBV11-2 and J usage is TRBJ2-3, with TRBD2 matching 14 bases. This receptor was obtained from a woman between 18 and 29 years old in good health. What was sequenced was memory (CD45RO+) T cells sorted from blood. Here the CDR3 reads CASSLMTSGGVTDTQYF. CDR3 sequence (DNA): TGTGCCAGCAGCTTAATGACTAGCGGGGGGGTTACAGATACGCAGTATTTT.